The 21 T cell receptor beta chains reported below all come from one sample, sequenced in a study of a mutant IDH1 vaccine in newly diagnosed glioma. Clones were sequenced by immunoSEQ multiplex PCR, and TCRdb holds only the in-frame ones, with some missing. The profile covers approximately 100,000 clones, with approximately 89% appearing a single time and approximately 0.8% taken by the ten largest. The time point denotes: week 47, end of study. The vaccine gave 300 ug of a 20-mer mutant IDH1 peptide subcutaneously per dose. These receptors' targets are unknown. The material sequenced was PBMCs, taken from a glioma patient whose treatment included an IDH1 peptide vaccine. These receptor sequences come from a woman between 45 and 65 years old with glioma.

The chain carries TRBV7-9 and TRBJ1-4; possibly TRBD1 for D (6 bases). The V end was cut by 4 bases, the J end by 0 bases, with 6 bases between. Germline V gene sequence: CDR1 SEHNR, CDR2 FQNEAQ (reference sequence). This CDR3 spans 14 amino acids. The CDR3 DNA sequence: TGTGCCAGCAGCTGGACAGCAACTAATGAAAAACTGTTTTTT. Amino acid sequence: CASSWTATNEKLFF.

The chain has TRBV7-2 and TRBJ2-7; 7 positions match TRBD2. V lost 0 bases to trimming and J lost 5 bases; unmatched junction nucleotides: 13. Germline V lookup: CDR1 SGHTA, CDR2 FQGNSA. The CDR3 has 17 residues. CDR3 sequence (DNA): TGTGCCAGCAGCTTAGCCCCCGAGGGAGGGGAAGGTGACGAGCAGTACTTC. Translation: CASSLAPEGGEGDEQYF.

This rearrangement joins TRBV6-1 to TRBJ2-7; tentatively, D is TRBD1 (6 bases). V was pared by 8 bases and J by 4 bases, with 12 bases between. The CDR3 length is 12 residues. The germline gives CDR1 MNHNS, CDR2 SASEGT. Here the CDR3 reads CASRQGWYEQYF. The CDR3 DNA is TGTGCCAGCCGGCAGGGGTGGTACGAGCAGTACTTC.

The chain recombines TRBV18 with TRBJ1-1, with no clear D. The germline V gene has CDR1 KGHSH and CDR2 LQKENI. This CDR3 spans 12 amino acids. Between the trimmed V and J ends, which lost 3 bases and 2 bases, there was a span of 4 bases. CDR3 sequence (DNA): TGTGCCAGCTCACCCACAAACACTGAAGCTTTCTTT. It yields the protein CASSPTNTEAFF.

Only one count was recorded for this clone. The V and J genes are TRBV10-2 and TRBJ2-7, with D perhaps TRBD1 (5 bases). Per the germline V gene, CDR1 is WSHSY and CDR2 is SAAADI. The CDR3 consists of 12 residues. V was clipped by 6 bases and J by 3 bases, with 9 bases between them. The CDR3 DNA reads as TGCGCCAGCAGGAACAGGCTCTACGAGCAGTACTTC. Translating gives CASRNRLYEQYF.

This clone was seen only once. The CDR3 loop is CASSPSNRDNQPQHF. The CDR3 DNA is TGTGCCAGCTCACCGTCCAACAGGGACAATCAGCCCCAGCATTTT. This chain links TRBV18 with TRBJ1-5; D is possibly TRBD1 (6 bases). Germline V gives CDR1 KGHSH, CDR2 LQKENI. V dropped 3 bases and J dropped 3 bases, with 12 bases sitting between them. The CDR3 extends over 15 amino acids.

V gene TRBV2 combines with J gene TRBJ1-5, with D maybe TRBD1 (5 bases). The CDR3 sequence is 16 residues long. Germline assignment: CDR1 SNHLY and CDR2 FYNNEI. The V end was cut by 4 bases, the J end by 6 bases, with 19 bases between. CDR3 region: CASSGRSGGFLQPQHF. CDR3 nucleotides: TGTGCCAGCAGTGGACGAAGCGGGGGATTCCTTCAGCCCCAGCATTTT. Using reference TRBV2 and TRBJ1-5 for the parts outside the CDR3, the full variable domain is EPEVTQTPSHQVTQMGQEVILRCVPISNHLYFYWYRQILGQKVEFLVSFYNNEISEKSEIFDDQFSVERPDGSNFTLKIRSTKLEDSAMYFCASSGRSGGFLQPQHFGDGTRLSIL.

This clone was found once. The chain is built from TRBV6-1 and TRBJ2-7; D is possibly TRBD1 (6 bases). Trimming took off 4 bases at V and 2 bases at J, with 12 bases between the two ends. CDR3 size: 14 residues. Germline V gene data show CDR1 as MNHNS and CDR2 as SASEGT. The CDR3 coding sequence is TGTGCCAGCAGTGTCCGGGACAAGGCCTACGAGCAGTACTTC. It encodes CASSVRDKAYEQYF.

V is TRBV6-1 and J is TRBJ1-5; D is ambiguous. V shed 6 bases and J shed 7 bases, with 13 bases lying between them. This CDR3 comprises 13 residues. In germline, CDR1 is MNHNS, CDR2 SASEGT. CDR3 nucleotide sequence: TGTGCCAGCAGCAACGGGAGGTTGCAGCCCCAGCATTTT. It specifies CASSNGRLQPQHF.

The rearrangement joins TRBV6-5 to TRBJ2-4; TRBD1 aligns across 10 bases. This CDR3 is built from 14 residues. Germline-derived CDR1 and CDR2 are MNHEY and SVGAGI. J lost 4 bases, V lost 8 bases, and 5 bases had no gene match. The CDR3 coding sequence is TGTGCCAGCCGTCCGGGACAGGGGAAAAACATTCAGTACTTC. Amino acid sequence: CASRPGQGKNIQYF.

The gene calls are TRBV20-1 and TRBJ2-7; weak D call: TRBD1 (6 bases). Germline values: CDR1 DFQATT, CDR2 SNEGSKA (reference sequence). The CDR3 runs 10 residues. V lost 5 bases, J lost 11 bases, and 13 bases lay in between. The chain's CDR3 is CSADRLTEYF. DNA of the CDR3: TGCAGTGCTGACAGGTTAACTGAGTACTTC.

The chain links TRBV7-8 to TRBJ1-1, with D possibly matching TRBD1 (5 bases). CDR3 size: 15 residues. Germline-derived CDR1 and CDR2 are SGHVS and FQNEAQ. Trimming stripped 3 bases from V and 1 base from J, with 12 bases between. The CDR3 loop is CASSFTPQGNTEAFF. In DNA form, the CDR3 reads TGTGCCAGCAGCTTCACACCGCAGGGGAACACTGAAGCTTTCTTT.

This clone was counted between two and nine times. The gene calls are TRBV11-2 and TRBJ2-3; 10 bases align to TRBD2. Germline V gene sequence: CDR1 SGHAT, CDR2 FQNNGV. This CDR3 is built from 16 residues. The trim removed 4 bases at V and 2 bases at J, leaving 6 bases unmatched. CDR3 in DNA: TGTGCCAGCAGCTGGCCCCTAGCGGGGGTCACAGATACGCAGTATTTT. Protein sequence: CASSWPLAGVTDTQYF.

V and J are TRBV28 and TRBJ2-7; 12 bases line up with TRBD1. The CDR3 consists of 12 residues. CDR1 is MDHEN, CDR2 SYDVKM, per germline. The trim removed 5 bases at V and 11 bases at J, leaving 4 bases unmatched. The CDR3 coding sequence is TGTGCCAGCAGTCCCGGGACAGGGGGCGAGTACTTC. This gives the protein CASSPGTGGEYF.

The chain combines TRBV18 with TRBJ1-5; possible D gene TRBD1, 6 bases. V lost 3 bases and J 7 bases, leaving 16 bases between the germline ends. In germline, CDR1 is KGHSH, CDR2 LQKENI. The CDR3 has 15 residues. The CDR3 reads CASSPDSPSKQPQHF. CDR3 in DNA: TGTGCCAGCTCACCGGACAGCCCTTCAAAGCAGCCCCAGCATTTT.

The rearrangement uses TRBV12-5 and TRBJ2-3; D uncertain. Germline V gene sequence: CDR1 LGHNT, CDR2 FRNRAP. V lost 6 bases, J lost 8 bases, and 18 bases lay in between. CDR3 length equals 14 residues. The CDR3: CASGLRETAVTQYF. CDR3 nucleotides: TGTGCTAGTGGCCTACGCGAGACCGCTGTTACGCAGTATTTT.

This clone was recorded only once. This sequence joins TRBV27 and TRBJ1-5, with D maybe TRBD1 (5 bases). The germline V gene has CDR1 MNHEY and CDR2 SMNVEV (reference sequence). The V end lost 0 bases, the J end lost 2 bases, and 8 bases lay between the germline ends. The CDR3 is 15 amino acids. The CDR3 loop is CASSLSGGGNQPQHF. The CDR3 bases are TGTGCCAGCAGTTTATCGGGGGGGGGCAATCAGCCCCAGCATTTT.

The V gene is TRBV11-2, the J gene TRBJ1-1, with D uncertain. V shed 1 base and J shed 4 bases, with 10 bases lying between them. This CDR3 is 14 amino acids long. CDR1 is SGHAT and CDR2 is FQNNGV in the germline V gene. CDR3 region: CASSLGFWATEAFF. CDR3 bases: TGTGCCAGCAGCTTAGGTTTCTGGGCCACTGAAGCTTTCTTT. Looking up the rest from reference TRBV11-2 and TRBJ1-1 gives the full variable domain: EAGVAQSPRYKIIEKRQSVAFWCNPISGHATLYWYQQILGQGPKLLIQFQNNGVVDDSQLPKDRFSAERLKGVDSTLKIQPAKLEDSAVYLCASSLGFWATEAFFGQGTRLTVV.

Here the CDR3 reads CASSPPGGRTYGYTF. The CDR3 DNA sequence: TGTGCCAGCTCACCACCTGGGGGGCGGACCTATGGCTACACCTTC. The chain has TRBV18 and TRBJ1-2; tentatively, D is TRBD1 (6 bases). Germline V gives CDR1 KGHSH, CDR2 LQKENI. Trimming cost V 0 bases and J 4 bases, with 12 bases left between them. The CDR3 has 15 amino acids.

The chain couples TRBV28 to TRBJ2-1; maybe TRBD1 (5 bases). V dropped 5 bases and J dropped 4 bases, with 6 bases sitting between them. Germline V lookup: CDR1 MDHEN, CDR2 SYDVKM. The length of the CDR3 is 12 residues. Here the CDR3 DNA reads TGTGCCAGCAGTGGACATTACAATGAGCAGTTCTTC. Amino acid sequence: CASSGHYNEQFF.

CDR3 bases: TGTGCCTGGAGTGACTCTACTAGCGGGGAATACAATGAGCAGTTCTTC. It translates to CAWSDSTSGEYNEQFF. The genes are TRBV30 and TRBJ2-1; 10 bases align to TRBD2. Germline CDR1 is GTSNPN and CDR2 is SVGIG (reference sequence). The trim removed 1 base at V and 4 bases at J, leaving 7 bases unmatched. The CDR3 contains 16 residues.